A selection of T cell receptor beta chains follows, all from one sample in a study of T-cell reconstitution after alpha-beta-depleted transplantation in children. TCRdb reprocessed the PCR reads via MiXCR and lists one record per CDR3 protein. Of roughly 66,000 distinct CDR3 sequences in the sample, roughly 5% were seen once. The starting material was PBMCs, mostly from graft donor cells, obtained 180 days after TCRalphabeta/CD19-depleted stem cell transplant. The receptor set was obtained from a boy under two years old who had a stem cell transplant for acute myeloid leukemia, so the T cells may come from the graft donor. Both conserved end residues are part of each CDR3. Fields, in order: D gene, J gene, clone size, V gene, CDR3 protein, CDR3 DNA. The D gene is left open where the match is weak. Clone size is shown for a subset of rows, as once, few, many or a class of expanded clone.

D gene: .
J gene: TRBJ2-7
clone size: many
V gene: TRBV7-3
CDR3 protein: CASSLQADYEQYF
CDR3 DNA: TGTGCCAGCAGCTTACAGGCCGACTACGAGCAGTACTTC

D gene: .
J gene: TRBJ1-1
clone size: .
V gene: TRBV19
CDR3 protein: CASRTGVNTEAFF
CDR3 DNA: TGTGCCAGTAGAACGGGGGTGAACACTGAAGCTTTCTTT

D gene: TRBD1
J gene: TRBJ2-1
clone size: many
V gene: TRBV7-2
CDR3 protein: CASSSARGPDEQFF
CDR3 DNA: TGTGCCAGCAGCTCCGCCAGGGGGCCAGATGAGCAGTTCTTC

D gene: .
J gene: TRBJ1-6
clone size: many
V gene: TRBV2
CDR3 protein: CASSEAEGGLNSPLHF
CDR3 DNA: TGTGCCAGCAGTGAAGCGGAGGGTGGACTTAATTCACCCCTCCACTTT

D gene: TRBD2
J gene: TRBJ2-3
clone size: many
V gene: TRBV3-1
CDR3 protein: CASSQRGGTDTQYF
CDR3 DNA: TGTGCCAGCAGCCAGCGGGGAGGGACAGATACGCAGTATTTT

D gene: .
J gene: TRBJ1-6
clone size: many
V gene: TRBV19
CDR3 protein: CASSDLSSYNSPLHF
CDR3 DNA: TGTGCCAGTAGTGACTTAAGCTCCTATAATTCACCCCTCCACTTT

D gene: .
J gene: TRBJ2-5
clone size: many
V gene: TRBV18
CDR3 protein: CASSPQGSRGETQYF
CDR3 DNA: TGTGCCAGCTCACCACAAGGGTCTCGCGGGGAGACCCAGTACTTC

D gene: .
J gene: TRBJ2-6
clone size: many
V gene: TRBV7-2
CDR3 protein: CASSLALGSGANVLTF
CDR3 DNA: TGTGCCAGCAGCTTAGCGCTTGGCTCTGGGGCCAACGTCCTGACTTTC

D gene: TRBD1
J gene: TRBJ2-3
clone size: many
V gene: TRBV12-3/TRBV12-4
CDR3 protein: CASSGQGARSDTQYF
CDR3 DNA: TGTGCCAGCAGTGGACAGGGGGCGAGGTCAGATACGCAGTATTTT

D gene: .
J gene: TRBJ2-6
clone size: many
V gene: TRBV12-3/TRBV12-4
CDR3 protein: CASSLKVLESSGANVLTF
CDR3 DNA: TGTGCCAGCAGTCTGAAGGTACTAGAGAGCTCTGGGGCCAACGTCCTGACTTTC

D gene: TRBD1
J gene: TRBJ2-5
clone size: many
V gene: TRBV5-1
CDR3 protein: CASSLEGQGAETQYF
CDR3 DNA: TGCGCCAGCAGCTTGGAAGGACAGGGGGCAGAGACCCAGTACTTC

D gene: .
J gene: TRBJ2-1
clone size: many
V gene: TRBV20-1
CDR3 protein: CSASLGYSNEQFF
CDR3 DNA: TGCAGTGCTAGTCTGGGGTATTCCAATGAGCAGTTCTTC

D gene: .
J gene: TRBJ2-3
clone size: many
V gene: TRBV12-3/TRBV12-4
CDR3 protein: CASSLVSTSTDTQYF
CDR3 DNA: TGTGCCAGCAGTTTAGTATCCACTAGCACAGATACGCAGTATTTT

D gene: .
J gene: TRBJ1-1
clone size: many
V gene: TRBV7-3
CDR3 protein: CASSRERNTEAFF
CDR3 DNA: TGTGCCAGCAGCCGCGAGAGAAACACTGAAGCTTTCTTT

D gene: .
J gene: TRBJ1-4
clone size: .
V gene: TRBV30
CDR3 protein: CAWSDGRINEKLFF
CDR3 DNA: TGTGCCTGGAGTGATGGACGGATTAATGAAAAACTGTTTTTT

D gene: TRBD2
J gene: TRBJ2-7
clone size: many
V gene: TRBV20-1
CDR3 protein: CSASWTSVYEQYF
CDR3 DNA: TGCAGTGCTAGTTGGACTAGCGTCTACGAGCAGTACTTC

D gene: .
J gene: TRBJ2-2
clone size: many
V gene: TRBV23-1
CDR3 protein: CASPLRGLNTGELFF
CDR3 DNA: TGCGCCAGCCCCCTCCGGGGGCTAAACACCGGGGAGCTGTTTTTT

D gene: TRBD2
J gene: TRBJ2-1
clone size: many
V gene: TRBV6-5
CDR3 protein: CASSYSIAGGPYNEQFF
CDR3 DNA: TGTGCCAGCAGTTACTCGATAGCGGGGGGACCCTACAATGAGCAGTTCTTC

D gene: .
J gene: TRBJ1-1
clone size: many
V gene: TRBV20-1
CDR3 protein: CSASHGVNTEAFF
CDR3 DNA: TGCAGTGCTAGTCATGGAGTGAACACTGAAGCTTTCTTT

D gene: .
J gene: TRBJ2-7
clone size: .
V gene: TRBV15
CDR3 protein: CATSRGGSSYEQYF
CDR3 DNA: TGTGCCACCAGCAGGGGGGGCAGCTCCTACGAGCAGTACTTC

D gene: TRBD1
J gene: TRBJ2-1
clone size: many
V gene: TRBV7-9
CDR3 protein: CASSFFSGTGSYNEQFF
CDR3 DNA: TGTGCCAGCAGCTTCTTCTCCGGGACAGGGAGCTACAATGAGCAGTTCTTC

D gene: TRBD2
J gene: TRBJ2-3
clone size: many
V gene: TRBV7-9
CDR3 protein: CASSPGLSTDTQYF
CDR3 DNA: TGTGCCAGCAGCCCGGGACTAAGCACAGATACGCAGTATTTT

D gene: .
J gene: TRBJ2-1
clone size: many
V gene: TRBV7-9
CDR3 protein: CASSLEGQAYNEQFF
CDR3 DNA: TGTGCCAGCAGCTTAGAGGGTCAGGCTTACAATGAGCAGTTCTTC

D gene: .
J gene: TRBJ2-7
clone size: many
V gene: TRBV21-1
CDR3 protein: CASSPCQGRRLEQYF
CDR3 DNA: TGTGCCAGCAGCCCCTGTCAGGGGAGGAGGCTGGAGCAGTACTTC

D gene: .
J gene: TRBJ2-2
clone size: many
V gene: TRBV7-9
CDR3 protein: CASSLLGSPNTGELFF
CDR3 DNA: TGTGCCAGCAGCTTACTGGGTTCCCCGAACACCGGGGAGCTGTTTTTT

D gene: .
J gene: TRBJ1-2
clone size: many
V gene: TRBV29-1
CDR3 protein: CSVEVGRDYTF
CDR3 DNA: TGCAGCGTTGAAGTGGGCAGGGACTACACCTTC

D gene: TRBD2
J gene: TRBJ2-1
clone size: many
V gene: TRBV5-1
CDR3 protein: CASSISGGPNIEQFF
CDR3 DNA: TGCGCCAGCAGCATTAGCGGGGGGCCCAACATTGAGCAGTTCTTC